Sequencing of this T cell receptor beta chain was carried out in a study of OX40 agonist ivuxolimab in advanced cancers. Study-wide findings and caveats: At 0.1-3.0 mg/kg, partial responders had clonal expansion among the lowest observed.

To note about this clone: The antigen is undetermined.

The CDR3 loop spans 14 amino acids. Deletions cut 6 bases from V and 2 bases from J, with 12 bases between. The germline CDR1 and CDR2 sequences are SGHTA and FQGNSA. Profiling relied on immunoSEQ multiplex PCR, and the TCRdb table lists in-frame clones only, not all of them. The data contain tens of thousands of clones, approximately 80% of them singletons. This chain links TRBV7-2 with TRBJ2-3; possible D gene TRBD2, 5 bases. The clonotype comes from an adult with an advanced solid tumor such as melanoma, head and neck, liver or kidney cancer. The source material was CD4+ or CD8+ T cells sorted from blood, sampled in a trial of the OX40 agonist ivuxolimab. DNA of the CDR3: TGTGCCAGCAGGAAGGACTCTTACACAGATACGCAGTATTTT. It yields the protein CASRKDSYTDTQYF. The variable domain in full, with the rest retrieved from reference TRBV7-2 and TRBJ2-3, is GAGVSQSPSNKVTEKGKDVELRCDPISGHTALYWYRQSLGQGLEFLIYFQGNSAPDKSGLPSDRFSAERTGGSVSTLTIQRTQQEDSAVYLCASRKDSYTDTQYFGPGTRLTVL.